Detailed here is one TCR beta chain. Its antigen is currently not known. Per-base quality was not reported, and no clone a single base away is much larger than it. Libraries came from the immunoSEQ multiplex PCR assay. Here the immuneACCESS table is served through TCRdb, limited to in-frame sequences with V and J called. Missing clones are a known gap in these copies; in checked studies unresolved V genes cover under half, and the rest lacks a known reason. The sample data list roughly 180,000 clones, and approximately 92% of these were observed just once. The ten largest make up roughly 4% of the sample. The data originate from a study of control samples from healthy donors and cancer patients (dated by TCRdb to 2020 to 2022). Reading the germline V gene gives CDR1 MNHEY and CDR2 SVGAGI. Trimming at the junction amounts to 6 bases on V and 3 bases on J, and the germline ends lie 11 bases apart. From the cysteine up to the phenylalanine, the CDR3 has a length of 13 residues. Only CDR3 DNA is held: 39 bases, read in frame from base 1.

Sequencing was carried out using blood. This TCR was sampled from a woman in her sixties in good health. Rearrangement joined TRBV6-5 to TRBJ2-5, with the identity of the D gene unclear. The DNA sequence reads TGTGCCAGCAGAGATGACGGAAAAGAGACCCAGTACTTC. The translation is CASRDDGKETQYF.